Each of the 18 T cell receptor beta chains below was sequenced from the same sample in a study of T cell changes during pregnancy in multiple sclerosis. Method: immunoSEQ multiplex PCR; TCRdb's copy keeps in-frame clones and lacks some. The table shows more than 100,000 clones, with 92% occurring only once. The material was peripheral blood, obtained after pregnancy. Receptors were obtained from a female donor with multiple sclerosis, enrolled in a pregnancy study.

The V gene is TRBV25-1, the J gene TRBJ2-6; TRBD1 matches at 8 bases. The V gene end was trimmed by 3 bases and the J gene end by 2 bases; junction bases not matched to a gene: 3. This CDR3 has 16 residues. Looked up from germline, CDR1 is MGHDK and CDR2 is SYGVNS. CDR3 protein: CASSEDRAPGANVLTF. CDR3 coding DNA: TGTGCCAGCAGTGAGGACAGGGCGCCTGGGGCCAACGTCCTGACTTTC.

This clone turned up a few times. The V and J genes are TRBV7-9 and TRBJ2-5; possibly TRBD2 for D (5 bases). Trimming left V 5 bases short and J 5 bases short, with 12 bases between. CDR3 size: 13 residues. Germline-derived CDR1 and CDR2 are SEHNR and FQNEAQ (reference sequence). CDR3 coding DNA: TGTGCCAGCAGCCCTCGGGGTCCGGAGACCCAGTACTTC. Translation gives CASSPRGPETQYF.

This chain links TRBV7-6 with TRBJ2-3; no clear D. The CDR3 has 13 residues. The ends were cut back, 5 bases at V and 5 bases at J, with 11 bases in the middle. Germline CDR1 and CDR2: SGHVS and FNYEAQ. CDR3 nucleotide sequence: TGTGCCAGCAGCCAAGAGGTCGAAGATACGCAGTATTTT. Translated, it gives CASSQEVEDTQYF.

This clone was seen a handful of times. The chain has TRBV9 and TRBJ2-2, with 8 bases matching TRBD2. The germline gives CDR1 SGDLS, CDR2 YYNGEE. The CDR3 is made up of 19 amino acids. Trimming took 0 bases from V and 0 from J; bases not matched to a gene: 10. Written as DNA, the CDR3 is TGTGCCAGCAGCGTAGGGGGGTTAGCGGGGAGTCCGAACACCGGGGAGCTGTTTTTT. As protein: CASSVGGLAGSPNTGELFF.

This chain links TRBV18 with TRBJ1-1, with TRBD1 as a possible D gene (6 bases). The CDR3 runs to 14 residues. V lost 4 bases, J lost 4 bases, and 13 bases lay in between. Germline loops: CDR1 KGHSH, CDR2 LQKENI. The CDR3 DNA reads TGTGCCAGCTCACGGCAGGGGACCCCCACTGAAGCTTTCTTT. Protein sequence: CASSRQGTPTEAFF.

The chain carries TRBV18 and TRBJ2-7, with 7 bases identical to TRBD1. CDR1 and CDR2 (germline): KGHSH, LQKENI. The V and J ends lost 6 bases and 0 bases, in that order; junction bases with no gene match: 8. This CDR3 has 15 residues. Here the CDR3 reads CASSPQAGGSYEQYF. The CDR3 DNA reads TGTGCCAGCTCTCCGCAGGCAGGGGGCTCCTACGAGCAGTACTTC.

In regard to this clone: An end of the junction differs from the germline gene, which may be a read error. Additional DNA sequences in this sample encode the identical CDR3. The V gene is TRBV5-1, the J gene TRBJ2-2, with a tentative D call TRBD2 (5 bases). Per the germline V gene, CDR1 is SGHRS and CDR2 is YFSETQ. The CDR3 has 14 residues. CDR3 DNA: TGCGCCAGCAGCTTACATCCGAACACCGGGGAGCTATTTTTT. Translated, it gives CASSLHPNTGELFF. The entire variable domain, with the rest obtained from reference TRBV5-1 and TRBJ2-2, is as follows: KAGVTQTPRYLIKTRGQQVTLSCSPISGHRSVSWYQQTPGQGLQFLFEYFSETQRNKGNFPGRFSGRQFSNSRSEMNVSTLELGDSALYLCASSLHPNTGELFFGEGSRLTVL.

The chain recombines TRBV7-9 with TRBJ1-3, with 7 bases identical to TRBD1. Trimming removed 4 bases from V and 0 bases from J; junction bases left unmatched: 3. The CDR3 contains 15 residues. Germline CDR1 SEHNR, CDR2 FQNEAQ (reference sequence). The CDR3 sequence: CASSSDRDSGNTIYF. The CDR3 nucleotides read TGTGCCAGCAGCTCAGACAGGGACTCTGGAAACACCATATATTTT.

The genes are TRBV25-1 and TRBJ2-5; maybe TRBD1 (6 bases). The CDR3 is 17 residues long. Germline loops: CDR1 MGHDK, CDR2 SYGVNS. V was shortened by 1 base and J by 4 bases, with 19 bases between the two germline ends. In nucleotides, the CDR3 is TGTGCCAGCAGTGAATTTAGGACAGTGGGGGTTGGAGAGACCCAGTACTTC. This codes for CASSEFRTVGVGETQYF.

V is TRBV28 and J is TRBJ2-1; D may be TRBD1 (5 bases). The V and J ends lost 1 base and 7 bases respectively, with 14 bases between them. This CDR3 spans 15 amino acids. CDR1 is MDHEN and CDR2 is SYDVKM in the germline V gene. CDR3 residues: CASSLSAAGSNEQFF. The CDR3 DNA is TGTGCCAGCAGTTTATCCGCGGCAGGGTCGAATGAGCAGTTCTTC.

The rearrangement uses TRBV10-3 and TRBJ2-2; 8 bases fit TRBD1. The ends lost 4 bases at V and 6 bases at J; junction bases unmatched: 7. In germline, CDR1 is ENHRY, CDR2 SYGVKD. The CDR3 sequence is 15 residues long. CDR3 nucleotide sequence: TGTGCCATCAGTGGGCAGGGGGCTTCGGCCGGGGAGCTGTTTTTT. Translating it yields CAISGQGASAGELFF.

V and J are TRBV6-1 and TRBJ1-2; weak D call: TRBD1 (6 bases). Germline-derived CDR1 and CDR2 are MNHNS and SASEGT. V lost 6 bases and J lost 2, with 16 bases in between. The CDR3 extends over 15 amino acids. In DNA form, the CDR3 reads TGTGCCAGCAGCGCCGCCCCGGGGGGCAACTATGGCTACACCTTC. It translates to CASSAAPGGNYGYTF.

The chain couples TRBV15 to TRBJ2-7, with 7 bases matching TRBD2. This CDR3 has 11 residues. Germline values: CDR1 LNHNV, CDR2 YYDKDF (reference sequence). Trimming took 7 bases from V and 8 from J; bases not matched to a gene: 5. The CDR3 DNA follows: TGTGCCACCATGAGGGAGGGCAAGCAGTACTTC. Its protein is CATMREGKQYF.

The chain joins TRBV6-5 to TRBJ2-1; tentative D call: TRBD1 (6 bases). V gave up 5 bases and J gave up 5 bases, with 16 bases separating them. The CDR3 consists of 15 residues. CDR1 and CDR2 from the germline V gene are MNHEY and SVGAGI. The CDR3 protein is CASSPLDRSNNEQFF. Here the CDR3 DNA reads TGTGCCAGCAGTCCCCTCGACAGGTCTAACAATGAGCAGTTCTTC.

The chain recombines TRBV5-6 with TRBJ1-1, with TRBD1 matching 7 bases. Germline-derived CDR1 and CDR2 are SGHDT and YYEEEE. V shed 0 bases, J shed 0 bases, and the junction held 11 bases outside the gene matches. The CDR3 runs 18 residues. CDR3 amino acids: CASSLVVDRIRMNTEAFF. CDR3 coding DNA: TGTGCCAGCAGCTTGGTCGTGGACAGGATTCGCATGAACACTGAAGCTTTCTTT.

The chain uses TRBV28 and TRBJ2-7; TRBD1 matches 7 bases. Trimming removed 5 bases from V and 1 base from J; junction bases left unmatched: 8. The germline CDR1 and CDR2 sequences are MDHEN and SYDVKM. CDR3 length: 15 residues. CDR3 sequence: CASSKTGALSYEQYF. CDR3 DNA sequence: TGTGCCAGCAGTAAAACAGGGGCGCTTTCCTACGAGCAGTACTTC.

The V gene is TRBV19, the J gene TRBJ2-7, with 7 nucleotides matching TRBD1. Trimming removed 5 bases from V and 1 base from J; junction bases left unmatched: 8. CDR3 size: 15 residues. CDR1 LNHDA and CDR2 SQIVND come from the germline V gene (reference sequence). CDR3 DNA sequence: TGTGCCAGTAGTGGTCGGGGACAGCTATCCTACGAGCAGTACTTC. Encoded protein: CASSGRGQLSYEQYF.

The V call is TRBV28, the J call TRBJ1-2; the D is unclear. CDR1 and CDR2 (germline): MDHEN, SYDVKM. CDR3 size: 16 residues. Trimming removed 1 base from V and 3 bases from J, with 15 bases in between. CDR3 in DNA: TGTGCCAGCAGTTTATTGCGGAGAGGGCCCCACTATGGCTACACCTTC. Its protein is CASSLLRRGPHYGYTF.